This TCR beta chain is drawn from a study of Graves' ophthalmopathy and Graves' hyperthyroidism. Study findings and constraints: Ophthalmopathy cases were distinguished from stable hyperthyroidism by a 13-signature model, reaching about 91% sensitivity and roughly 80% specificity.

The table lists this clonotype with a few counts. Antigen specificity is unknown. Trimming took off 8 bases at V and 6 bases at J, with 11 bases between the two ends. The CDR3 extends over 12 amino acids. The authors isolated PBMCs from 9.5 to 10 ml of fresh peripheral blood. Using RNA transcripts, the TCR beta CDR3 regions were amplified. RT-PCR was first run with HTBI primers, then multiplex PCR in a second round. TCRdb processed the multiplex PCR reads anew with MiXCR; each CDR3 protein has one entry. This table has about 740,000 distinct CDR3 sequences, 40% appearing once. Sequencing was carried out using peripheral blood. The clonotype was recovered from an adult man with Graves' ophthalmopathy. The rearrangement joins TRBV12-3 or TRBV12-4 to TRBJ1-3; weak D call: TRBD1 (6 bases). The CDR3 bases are TGTGCCAGCTCAGGGGATGAAAACACCATATATTTT. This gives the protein CASSGDENTIYF.